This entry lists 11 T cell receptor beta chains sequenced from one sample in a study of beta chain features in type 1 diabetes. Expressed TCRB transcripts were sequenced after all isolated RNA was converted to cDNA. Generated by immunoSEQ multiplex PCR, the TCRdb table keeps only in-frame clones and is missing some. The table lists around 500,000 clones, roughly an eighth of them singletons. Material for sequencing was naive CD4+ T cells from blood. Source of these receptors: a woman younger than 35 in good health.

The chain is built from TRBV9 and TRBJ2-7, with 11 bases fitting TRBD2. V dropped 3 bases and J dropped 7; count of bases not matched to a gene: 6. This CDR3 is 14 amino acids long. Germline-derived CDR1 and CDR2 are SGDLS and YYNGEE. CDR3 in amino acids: CASSALAGGDEQYF. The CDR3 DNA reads TGTGCCAGCAGCGCCCTAGCGGGAGGCGATGAGCAGTACTTC.

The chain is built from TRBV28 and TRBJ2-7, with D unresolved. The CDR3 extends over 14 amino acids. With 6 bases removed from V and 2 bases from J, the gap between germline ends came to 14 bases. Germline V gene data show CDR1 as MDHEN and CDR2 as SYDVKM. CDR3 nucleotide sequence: TGTGCCAGCAGCCTTTTGGGTGAAGCCTACGAGCAGTACTTC. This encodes CASSLLGEAYEQYF.

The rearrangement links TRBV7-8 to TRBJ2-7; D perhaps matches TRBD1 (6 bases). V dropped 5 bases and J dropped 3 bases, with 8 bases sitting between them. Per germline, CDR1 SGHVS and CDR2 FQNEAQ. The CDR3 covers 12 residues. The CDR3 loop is CASSQDSYEQYV. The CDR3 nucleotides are TGTGCCAGCAGCCAGGACAGCTACGAGCAGTACGTC.

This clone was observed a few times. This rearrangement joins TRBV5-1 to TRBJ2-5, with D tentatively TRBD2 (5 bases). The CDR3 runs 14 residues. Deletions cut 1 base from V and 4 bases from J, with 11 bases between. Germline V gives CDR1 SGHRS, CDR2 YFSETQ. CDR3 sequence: CASSLNRGGETQYF. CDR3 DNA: TGCGCCAGCAGCTTGAACCGAGGAGGAGAGACCCAGTACTTC.

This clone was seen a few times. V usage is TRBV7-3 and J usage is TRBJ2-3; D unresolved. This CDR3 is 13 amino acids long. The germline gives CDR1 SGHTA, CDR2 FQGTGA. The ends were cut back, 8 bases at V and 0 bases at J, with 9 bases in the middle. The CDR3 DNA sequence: TGTGCCAGCCGCCTGGCTAGCACAGATACGCAGTATTTT. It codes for CASRLASTDTQYF.

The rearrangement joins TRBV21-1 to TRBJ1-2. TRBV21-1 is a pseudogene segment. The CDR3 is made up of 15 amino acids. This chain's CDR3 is CASSPLWAGGYGYTF. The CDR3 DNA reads TGTGCCAGCAGCCCATTGTGGGCCGGGGGCTATGGCTACACCTTC.

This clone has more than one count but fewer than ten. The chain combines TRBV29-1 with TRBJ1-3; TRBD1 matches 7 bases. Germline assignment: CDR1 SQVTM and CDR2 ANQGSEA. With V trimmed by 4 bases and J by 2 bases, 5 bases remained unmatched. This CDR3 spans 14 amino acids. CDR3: CSVGRQGPGNTIYF. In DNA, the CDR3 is TGCAGCGTTGGTCGACAGGGACCTGGAAACACCATATATTTT.

The chain's CDR3 is CASSPPAGVDNEQFF. DNA for the CDR3: TGTGCCAGCAGTCCGCCCGCGGGAGTAGACAATGAGCAGTTCTTC. The chain employs TRBV28 and TRBJ2-1, with TRBD2 matching over 7 bases. The junction had 9 bases not matched to a gene; V was cut back by 5 bases and J by 5 bases. Germline assignment: CDR1 MDHEN and CDR2 SYDVKM. This CDR3 region has 15 residues.

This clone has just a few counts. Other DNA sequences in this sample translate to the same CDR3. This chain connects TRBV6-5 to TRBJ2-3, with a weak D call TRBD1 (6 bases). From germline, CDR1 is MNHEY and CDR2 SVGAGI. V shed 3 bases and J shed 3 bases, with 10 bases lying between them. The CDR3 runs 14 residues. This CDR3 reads CASSYRQGTDTQYF. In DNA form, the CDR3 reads TGTGCCAGCAGTTATCGGCAGGGGACAGATACGCAGTATTTT.

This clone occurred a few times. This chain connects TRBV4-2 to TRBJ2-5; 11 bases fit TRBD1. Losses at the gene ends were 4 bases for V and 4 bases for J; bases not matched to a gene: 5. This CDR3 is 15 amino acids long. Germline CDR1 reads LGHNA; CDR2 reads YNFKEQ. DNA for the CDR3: TGTGCCAGCAGCCGCGGGACAGGGGGTATAGAGACCCAGTACTTC. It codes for CASSRGTGGIETQYF.

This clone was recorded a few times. CDR3 nucleotide sequence: TGTGCCAGCACTCCTTGGACAGGGTACACAGATACGCAGTATTTT. It encodes CASTPWTGYTDTQYF. This sequence joins TRBV25-1 and TRBJ2-3; 8 bases map to TRBD1. This CDR3 spans 15 amino acids. Germline V gene sequence: CDR1 MGHDK, CDR2 SYGVNS. Losses at the gene ends were 7 bases for V and 2 bases for J; bases not matched to a gene: 8.